Following are 29 T cell receptor beta chains from one sample sequenced in a study of blood T cell repertoires in COVID-19. TCRdb's table, derived via immunoSEQ multiplex PCR, lists solely in-frame clones and lacks some. The sample holds around 300,000 clones, 88% seen once. The material sequenced was PBMCs or T cells enriched from blood (not recorded which). The source is a woman aged 50 to 65 who had recovered from COVID-19.

This clone has a single count. This chain connects TRBV6-5 to TRBJ2-3, with a possible D match to TRBD2 (5 bases). Trimming left V 7 bases short and J 0 bases short, with 11 bases between. Germline CDR1 and CDR2: MNHEY and SVGAGI. This CDR3 region has 14 residues. The CDR3 here is CASTWTGSTDTQYF. In nucleotides, the CDR3 is TGTGCCAGCACTTGGACGGGGAGCACAGATACGCAGTATTTT.

The V call is TRBV7-2, the J call TRBJ2-3; 9 bases agree with TRBD2. Germline trimming cut 0 bases from V and 4 bases from J; bases unmatched to any gene: 2. The germline V gene encodes CDR1 SGHTA and CDR2 FQGNSA. This CDR3 comprises 15 residues. The CDR3 coding sequence is TGTGCCAGCAGCTTAGCTAGCGGGAGTTCAGATACGCAGTATTTT. Translation: CASSLASGSSDTQYF.

The chain links TRBV6-5 to TRBJ1-5, with TRBD1 as a possible D gene (6 bases). The germline V and J ends were trimmed by 6 bases and 4 bases, with 10 bases remaining between them. This CDR3 is built from 13 residues. Germline CDR1 MNHEY, CDR2 SVGAGI. In DNA form, the CDR3 reads TGTGCCAGCAGACCCGACAGGAATCAGCCCCAGCATTTT. Protein product: CASRPDRNQPQHF.

The chain combines TRBV19 with TRBJ1-6; 7 positions agree with TRBD1. The germline CDR1 and CDR2 sequences are LNHDA and SQIVND (reference sequence). The trim removed 2 bases at V and 9 bases at J, leaving 7 bases unmatched. The CDR3 runs to 15 residues. The CDR3: CASSISTGKGSPLHF. The CDR3, as DNA: TGTGCCAGTAGTATATCGACAGGGAAGGGTTCACCCCTCCACTTT.

This chain's CDR3 is CATSALAASGRANEQFF. CDR3 nucleotides: TGTGCCACCAGTGCCTTAGCGGCTAGCGGGAGGGCCAATGAGCAGTTCTTC. This sequence joins TRBV24-1 and TRBJ2-1; 12 bases line up with TRBD2. V lost 5 bases, J lost 6 bases, and 10 bases stayed unmatched. Germline loops: CDR1 KGHDR, CDR2 SFDVKD. This CDR3 is built from 17 residues.

The chain employs TRBV7-2 and TRBJ1-2; TRBD1 is a possible D gene (5 bases). Deletions cut 5 bases from V and 1 base from J, with 11 bases between. The length of the CDR3 is 14 residues. Germline CDR1 and CDR2: SGHTA and FQGNSA. CDR3 in DNA: TGTGCCAGCAGCAACCGACAGATTAACTATGGCTACACCTTC. As protein: CASSNRQINYGYTF.

The J gene is TRBJ1-2, the V gene TRBV7-9; perhaps TRBD1 as D (6 bases). Germline V CDR1 and CDR2: SEHNR, FQNEAQ (reference sequence). V was shortened by 5 bases and J by 2 bases, with 15 bases between the two germline ends. This CDR3 spans 15 amino acids. The CDR3: CASSQAGAQNYGYTF. The CDR3 bases are TGTGCCAGCAGCCAGGCGGGGGCTCAGAACTATGGCTACACCTTC.

The chain links TRBV12-3 or TRBV12-4 to TRBJ2-2; 7 bases map to TRBD2. The V gene end was trimmed by 5 bases and the J gene end by 6 bases; junction bases not matched to a gene: 3. The CDR3 spans 13 residues. CDR3 nucleotide sequence: TGTGCCAGCAGTCTGACTAGCCCCGGGGAGCTGTTTTTT. Amino acids: CASSLTSPGELFF.

The genes are TRBV20-1 and TRBJ1-4; 8 bases are a match to TRBD1. Germline CDR1 reads DFQATT; CDR2 reads SNEGSKA (reference sequence). This CDR3 is 14 amino acids long. V lost 3 bases and J lost 8; bases outside the gene matches: 8. CDR3 sequence: CSASKVQGAEKLFF. In nucleotides, the CDR3 is TGCAGTGCTAGTAAGGTGCAGGGGGCGGAAAAACTGTTTTTT.

This clone was seen a handful of times. The chain uses TRBV7-2 and TRBJ2-7; tentatively, D is TRBD1 (6 bases). Trimming stripped 5 bases from V and 3 bases from J, with 11 bases between. Germline V lookup: CDR1 SGHTA, CDR2 FQGNSA. The CDR3 extends over 13 amino acids. The CDR3 coding sequence is TGTGCCAGCAGCGCCGTACAGGGCTACGAGCAGTACTTC. Translating it yields CASSAVQGYEQYF.

The rearrangement joins TRBV27 to TRBJ2-7; D remains ambiguous. This CDR3 has 14 residues. CDR1 MNHEY and CDR2 SMNVEV come from the germline V gene (reference sequence). V was cut by 2 bases and J by 3 bases, with 11 bases left in between. CDR3: CASSLAASGYEQYF. The CDR3 nucleotides read TGTGCCAGCAGTTTAGCGGCATCGGGCTACGAGCAGTACTTC.

The chain carries TRBV5-4 and TRBJ2-3; 9 nucleotides agree with TRBD1. The germline V gene has CDR1 SGHNT and CDR2 YYREEE (reference sequence). The CDR3 totals 16 residues. The trim removed 2 bases at V and 0 bases at J, leaving 4 bases unmatched. This CDR3 is CASSFTGGASTDTQYF. CDR3 coding DNA: TGTGCCAGCAGCTTCACAGGGGGCGCAAGCACAGATACGCAGTATTTT.

This clone was observed at least ten times. This chain connects TRBV23-1 to TRBJ1-4; TRBD1 agrees at 10 bases. TRBV23-1 is recorded as an ORF, its role being uncertain. The J segment lost 7 bases and the V segment lost 3 bases, leaving 8 bases of the junction unmatched. There are 16 residues in the CDR3. CDR3 DNA: TGCGCCAGCAGTCACCCGGGACAGGGGTCGGGTGAAAAACTGTTTTTT. It yields the protein CASSHPGQGSGEKLFF.

This clone occurred once. The chain is built from TRBV4-3 and TRBJ2-1; TRBD2 is a possible D gene (5 bases). The germline V and J ends were trimmed by 1 base and 0 bases, with 22 bases remaining between them. The CDR3 has 20 residues. Per the germline V gene, CDR1 is LGHNA and CDR2 is YSLEER. CDR3 bases: TGCGCCAGCAGCCAAGGCAACGGACTTGTGGGCCCCGTCTCCTACAATGAGCAGTTCTTC. Its translation: CASSQGNGLVGPVSYNEQFF.

This chain connects TRBV20-1 to TRBJ1-2, with no clear D. The CDR3 length is 10 residues. Trimming stripped 6 bases from V and 2 bases from J, with 4 bases between. CDR1 is DFQATT, CDR2 SNEGSKA, per germline (reference sequence). CDR3 coding DNA: TGCAGTGCAGCAAACTATGGCTACACCTTC. Translating it yields CSAANYGYTF.

The chain combines TRBV28 with TRBJ2-1; 7 positions match TRBD1. Germline-derived CDR1 and CDR2 are MDHEN and SYDVKM. Losses at the gene ends were 6 bases for V and 5 bases for J; bases not matched to a gene: 10. The CDR3 length is 15 residues. The CDR3 here is CASRLIQGINNEQFF. CDR3 nucleotides: TGTGCCAGCAGGCTCATACAGGGGATAAACAATGAGCAGTTCTTC.

The chain couples TRBV7-2 to TRBJ1-2; TRBD1 is a possible D gene (6 bases). The CDR3 covers 13 residues. The germline gives CDR1 SGHTA, CDR2 FQGNSA. V dropped 1 base and J dropped 8 bases, with 11 bases sitting between them. The CDR3 loop is CASSLEGVVGYTF. CDR3 DNA: TGTGCCAGCAGCTTAGAGGGGGTTGTGGGCTACACCTTC.

The CDR3 spells CASRRTGENSPLHF. The CDR3 coding sequence is TGTGCCAGCAGGAGGACAGGGGAAAATTCACCCCTCCACTTT. The chain joins TRBV7-9 to TRBJ1-6; 9 bases match TRBD1. Germline V gene sequence: CDR1 SEHNR, CDR2 FQNEAQ (reference sequence). The CDR3 loop spans 14 amino acids. The V and J ends lost 6 bases and 7 bases, in that order; junction bases with no gene match: 4.

This chain joins TRBV6-1 and TRBJ2-1, with no clear D. Germline lookup yields CDR1 MNHNS and CDR2 SASEGT. The V and J ends lost 1 base and 10 bases respectively, with 11 bases between them. The CDR3 spans 13 residues. CDR3 loop: CASSEVDSSEQFF. Written as DNA, the CDR3 is TGTGCCAGCAGTGAAGTAGATTCCTCCGAGCAGTTCTTC.

The chain carries TRBV2 and TRBJ1-6; D not certain. This CDR3 contains 12 residues. CDR1 and CDR2 (germline): SNHLY, FYNNEI. The V end lost 6 bases, the J end lost 14 bases, and 14 bases lay between the germline ends. CDR3 sequence (DNA): TGTGCCAGCAGATCACTGGGAGGAACCCTCCACTTT. Amino acid sequence: CASRSLGGTLHF.

J is TRBJ2-3 and V is TRBV5-5, with 9 bases matching TRBD2. This CDR3 has 16 amino acids. CDR1 and CDR2 from the germline V gene are SGHKS and YYEKEE (reference sequence). Germline trimming cut 5 bases from V and 5 bases from J; bases unmatched to any gene: 12. This CDR3 is CASRRGTSSPGDTQYF. CDR3 DNA sequence: TGTGCCAGCAGACGCGGGACTAGCTCCCCGGGAGATACGCAGTATTTT.

The genes are TRBV28 and TRBJ1-1; tentatively, D is TRBD1 (6 bases). The CDR3 length is 14 residues. Germline CDR1 is MDHEN and CDR2 is SYDVKM. Trimming took 6 bases from V and 2 from J, leaving 13 bases between them. The CDR3 DNA is TGTGCCAGCAGATCCACAGGGTTAAACACTGAAGCTTTCTTT. Translated, it gives CASRSTGLNTEAFF. The entire variable domain, with the rest obtained from reference TRBV28 and TRBJ1-1, is as follows: DVKVTQSSRYLVKRTGEKVFLECVQDMDHENMFWYRQDPGLGLRLIYFSYDVKMKEKGDIPEGYSVSREKKERFSLILESASTNQTSMYLCASRSTGLNTEAFFGQGTRLTVV.

This chain uses TRBV10-3 with TRBJ1-2; D not certain. Trimming left V 0 bases short and J 8 bases short, with 13 bases between. Germline V CDR1 and CDR2: ENHRY, SYGVKD. This CDR3 has 14 residues. CDR3 DNA: TGTGCCATCAGTGAGTCGGTCGGGGTAGGGGGCTACACCTTC. Residues: CAISESVGVGGYTF.

The rearrangement links TRBV5-1 to TRBJ2-5; 8 nucleotides align to TRBD2. CDR3 size: 15 residues. V lost 4 bases and J lost 4; bases outside the gene matches: 9. Germline V gene data show CDR1 as SGHRS and CDR2 as YFSETQ. This chain's CDR3 is CASSPRGLDGETQYF. CDR3 coding DNA: TGCGCCAGCAGCCCCCGGGGACTAGACGGAGAGACCCAGTACTTC.

V and J are TRBV5-5 and TRBJ1-1; D might be TRBD1 (5 bases). Germline loops: CDR1 SGHKS, CDR2 YYEKEE (reference sequence). V lost 6 bases and J 0 bases, leaving 18 bases between the germline ends. CDR3 length: 16 amino acids. CDR3 DNA sequence: TGTGCCAGCACCCGAGCCTTCGGGGGAGTGAACACTGAAGCTTTCTTT. It specifies CASTRAFGGVNTEAFF.

J is TRBJ1-3 and V is TRBV15, with TRBD1 matching over 7 bases. The V gene's germline CDR1 is LNHNV and CDR2 YYDKDF (reference sequence). The CDR3 is 14 residues long. Losses at the gene ends were 6 bases for V and 0 bases for J; bases not matched to a gene: 2. CDR3 DNA sequence: TGTGCCACCAGTTGGGACAGCTCTGGAAACACCATATATTTT. Translated, it gives CATSWDSSGNTIYF.

This clone occurred once. The V call is TRBV28, the J call TRBJ2-2; 8 nucleotides align to TRBD2. This CDR3 comprises 17 residues. Germline assignment: CDR1 MDHEN and CDR2 SYDVKM. V lost 6 bases and J lost 2; bases outside the gene matches: 11. The CDR3 bases are TGTGCCAGCAGCCCCGGGGGGGGGCAGGGTAACACCGGGGAGCTGTTTTTT. This gives the protein CASSPGGGQGNTGELFF.

The chain couples TRBV15 to TRBJ1-1, with D maybe TRBD1 (5 bases). Germline V gene data show CDR1 as LNHNV and CDR2 as YYDKDF (reference sequence). The CDR3 totals 15 residues. The germline V and J ends were trimmed by 3 bases and 2 bases, with 13 bases remaining between them. The CDR3 coding sequence is TGTGCCACCAGCAGCGAAGCAGGGATAAACACTGAAGCTTTCTTT. Its translation: CATSSEAGINTEAFF.

The chain recombines TRBV5-8 with TRBJ2-1; 10 bases line up with TRBD2. J lost 8 bases, V lost 3 bases, and 5 bases had no gene match. The CDR3 has 14 amino acids. Germline assignment: CDR1 SGHTS and CDR2 YDEGEE. The CDR3 is CASSYLSGRDEQFF. CDR3 in DNA: TGTGCCAGCAGCTACCTAAGCGGGAGGGATGAGCAGTTCTTC. Supplemented by reference TRBV5-8 and TRBJ2-1, the full variable domain reads EAGVTQSPTHLIKTRGQQATLRCSPISGHTSVYWYQQALGLGLQFLLWYDEGEERNRGNFPPRFSGRQFPNYSSELNVNALELEDSALYLCASSYLSGRDEQFFGPGTRLTVL.